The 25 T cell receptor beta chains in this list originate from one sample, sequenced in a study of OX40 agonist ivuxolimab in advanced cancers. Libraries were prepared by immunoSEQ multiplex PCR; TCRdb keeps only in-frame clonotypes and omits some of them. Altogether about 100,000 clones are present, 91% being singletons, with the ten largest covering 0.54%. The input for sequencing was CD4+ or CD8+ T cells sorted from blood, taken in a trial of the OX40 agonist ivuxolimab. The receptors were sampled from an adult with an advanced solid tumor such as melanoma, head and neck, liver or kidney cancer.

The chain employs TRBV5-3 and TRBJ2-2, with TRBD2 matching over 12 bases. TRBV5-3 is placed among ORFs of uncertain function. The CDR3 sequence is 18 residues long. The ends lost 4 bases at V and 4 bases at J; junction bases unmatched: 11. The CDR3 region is CARSHYASSGRGTGELFF. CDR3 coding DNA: TGTGCCAGAAGCCATTACGCCTCTAGCGGGAGGGGCACCGGGGAGCTGTTTTTT.

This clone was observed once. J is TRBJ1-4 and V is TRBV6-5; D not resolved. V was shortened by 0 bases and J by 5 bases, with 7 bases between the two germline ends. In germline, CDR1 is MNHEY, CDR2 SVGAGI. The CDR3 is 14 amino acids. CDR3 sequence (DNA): TGTGCCAGCAGTTACTCGCGTTGGAATGAAAAACTGTTTTTT. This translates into CASSYSRWNEKLFF.

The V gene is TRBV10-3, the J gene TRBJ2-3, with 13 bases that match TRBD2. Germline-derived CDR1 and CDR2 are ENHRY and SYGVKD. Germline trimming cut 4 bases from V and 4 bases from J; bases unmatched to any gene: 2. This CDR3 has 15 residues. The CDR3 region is CAISGLAGGSDTQYF. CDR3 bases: TGTGCCATCAGTGGACTAGCGGGAGGTTCAGATACGCAGTATTTT.

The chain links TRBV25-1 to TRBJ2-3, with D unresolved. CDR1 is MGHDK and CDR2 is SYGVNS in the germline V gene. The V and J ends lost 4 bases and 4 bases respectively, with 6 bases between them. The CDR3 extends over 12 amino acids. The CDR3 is CASSGGADTQYF. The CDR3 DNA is TGTGCCAGCAGTGGCGGAGCAGATACGCAGTATTTT.

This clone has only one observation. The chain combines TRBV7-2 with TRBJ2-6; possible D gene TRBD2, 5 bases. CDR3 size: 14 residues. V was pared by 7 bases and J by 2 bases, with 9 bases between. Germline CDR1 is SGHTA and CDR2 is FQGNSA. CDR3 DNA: TGTGCCAGCACCAGGACTGCTGGGGCCAACGTCCTGACTTTC. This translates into CASTRTAGANVLTF.

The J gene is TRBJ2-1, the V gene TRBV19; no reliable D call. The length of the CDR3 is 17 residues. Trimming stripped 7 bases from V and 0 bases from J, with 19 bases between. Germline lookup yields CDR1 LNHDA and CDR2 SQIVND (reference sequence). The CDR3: CASNERALFSSYNEQFF. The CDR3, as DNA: TGTGCCAGTAATGAGAGAGCACTGTTTAGCTCCTACAATGAGCAGTTCTTC.

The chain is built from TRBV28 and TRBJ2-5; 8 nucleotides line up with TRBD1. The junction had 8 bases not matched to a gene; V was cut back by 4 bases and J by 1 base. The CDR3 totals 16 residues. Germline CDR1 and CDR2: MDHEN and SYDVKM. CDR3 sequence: CASSSPQGDGQETQYF. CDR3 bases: TGTGCCAGCAGTTCACCACAGGGGGACGGCCAAGAGACCCAGTACTTC.

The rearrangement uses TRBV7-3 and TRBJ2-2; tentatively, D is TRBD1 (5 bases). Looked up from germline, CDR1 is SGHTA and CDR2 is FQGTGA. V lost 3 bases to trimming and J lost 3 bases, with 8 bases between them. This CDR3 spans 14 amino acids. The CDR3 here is CASSFDRDTGELFF. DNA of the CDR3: TGTGCCAGCAGCTTTGACAGAGACACCGGGGAGCTGTTTTTT.

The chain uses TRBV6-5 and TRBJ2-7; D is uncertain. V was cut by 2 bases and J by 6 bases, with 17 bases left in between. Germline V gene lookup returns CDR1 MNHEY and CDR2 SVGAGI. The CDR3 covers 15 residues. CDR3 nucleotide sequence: TGTGCCAGCAGTTACCAAACCAACCCGGCTGGCGAGCAGTACTTC. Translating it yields CASSYQTNPAGEQYF.

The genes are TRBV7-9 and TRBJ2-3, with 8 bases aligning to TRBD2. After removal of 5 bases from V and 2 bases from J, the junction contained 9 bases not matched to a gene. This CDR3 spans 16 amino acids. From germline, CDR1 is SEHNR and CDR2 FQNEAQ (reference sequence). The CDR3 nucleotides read TGTGCCAGCAGCCCGCGAACTAGCGGAATCACAGATACGCAGTATTTT. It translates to CASSPRTSGITDTQYF.

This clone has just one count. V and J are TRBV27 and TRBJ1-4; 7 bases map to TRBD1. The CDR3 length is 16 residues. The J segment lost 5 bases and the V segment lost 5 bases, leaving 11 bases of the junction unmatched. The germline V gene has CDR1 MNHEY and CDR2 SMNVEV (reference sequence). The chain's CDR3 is CASSPYSGGGNEKLFF. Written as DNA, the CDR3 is TGTGCCAGCAGTCCCTATTCAGGGGGGGGGAATGAAAAACTGTTTTTT.

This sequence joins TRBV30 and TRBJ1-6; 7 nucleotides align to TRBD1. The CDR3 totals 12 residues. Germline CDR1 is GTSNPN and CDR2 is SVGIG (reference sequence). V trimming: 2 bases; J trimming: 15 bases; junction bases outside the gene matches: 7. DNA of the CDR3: TGTGCCTGGAGTAAGACAGGGACGTACCTCCACTTT. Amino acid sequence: CAWSKTGTYLHF.

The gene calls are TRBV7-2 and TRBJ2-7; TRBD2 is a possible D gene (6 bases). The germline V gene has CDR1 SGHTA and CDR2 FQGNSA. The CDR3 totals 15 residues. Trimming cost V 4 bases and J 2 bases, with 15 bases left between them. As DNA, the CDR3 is TGTGCCAGCAGCTCCGGAGGCGGGATTACCTACGAGCAGTACTTC. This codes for CASSSGGGITYEQYF.

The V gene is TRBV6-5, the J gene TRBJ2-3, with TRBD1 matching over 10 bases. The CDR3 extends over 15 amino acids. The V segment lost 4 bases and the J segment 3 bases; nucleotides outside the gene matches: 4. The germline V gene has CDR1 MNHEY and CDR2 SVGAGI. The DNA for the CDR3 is TGTGCCAGCAGTTCTCCGGGACAGGGGACAGATACGCAGTATTTT. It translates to CASSSPGQGTDTQYF.

CDR3 amino acids: CASSLGKTETQYF. CDR3 nucleotide sequence: TGTGCCAGCAGCTTAGGAAAGACGGAGACCCAGTACTTC. V and J are TRBV7-9 and TRBJ2-5; D is ambiguous. The V gene lost 1 base and the J gene lost 5 bases, with 8 bases spanning the gap. The germline V gene has CDR1 SEHNR and CDR2 FQNEAQ (reference sequence). CDR3 size: 13 residues.

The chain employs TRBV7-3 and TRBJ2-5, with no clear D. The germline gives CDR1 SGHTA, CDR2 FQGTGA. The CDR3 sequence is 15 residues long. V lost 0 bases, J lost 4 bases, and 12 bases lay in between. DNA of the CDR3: TGTGCCAGCAGCTTAACTGGCGGCTCGGGAGAGACCCAGTACTTC. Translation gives CASSLTGGSGETQYF.

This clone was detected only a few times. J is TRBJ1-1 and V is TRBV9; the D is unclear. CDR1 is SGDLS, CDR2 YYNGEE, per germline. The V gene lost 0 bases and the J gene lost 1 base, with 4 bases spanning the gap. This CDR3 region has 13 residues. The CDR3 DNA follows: TGTGCCAGCAGCGTAGGACCGAACACTGAAGCTTTCTTT. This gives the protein CASSVGPNTEAFF.

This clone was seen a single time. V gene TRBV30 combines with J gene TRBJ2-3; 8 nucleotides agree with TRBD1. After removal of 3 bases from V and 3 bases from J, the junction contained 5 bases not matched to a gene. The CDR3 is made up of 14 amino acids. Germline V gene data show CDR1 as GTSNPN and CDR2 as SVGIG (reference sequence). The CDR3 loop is CAWSIGQGTDTQYF. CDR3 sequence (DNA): TGTGCCTGGAGCATAGGACAGGGAACAGATACGCAGTATTTT.

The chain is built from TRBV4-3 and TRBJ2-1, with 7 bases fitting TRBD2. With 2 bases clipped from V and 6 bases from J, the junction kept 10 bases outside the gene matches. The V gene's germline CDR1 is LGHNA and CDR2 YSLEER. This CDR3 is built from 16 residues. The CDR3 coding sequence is TGCGCCAGCAGCCAAAAGGGATCGGGAGGTACCAATGAGCAGTTCTTC. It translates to CASSQKGSGGTNEQFF.

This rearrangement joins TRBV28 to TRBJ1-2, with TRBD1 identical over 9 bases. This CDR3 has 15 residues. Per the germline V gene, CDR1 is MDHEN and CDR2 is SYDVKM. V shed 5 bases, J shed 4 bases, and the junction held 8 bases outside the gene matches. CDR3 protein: CASSPGTGRGYGYTF. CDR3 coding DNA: TGTGCCAGCAGTCCGGGGACAGGGCGCGGCTATGGCTACACCTTC.

The CDR3 coding sequence is TGTGCCAGCAGTGAAAGATTAGGGATTAACACTGAAGCTTTCTTT. Protein: CASSERLGINTEAFF. V gene TRBV6-1 combines with J gene TRBJ1-1; D uncertain. The CDR3 has 15 amino acids. V lost 2 bases, J lost 2 bases, and 12 bases lay in between. Germline V gene lookup returns CDR1 MNHNS and CDR2 SASEGT.

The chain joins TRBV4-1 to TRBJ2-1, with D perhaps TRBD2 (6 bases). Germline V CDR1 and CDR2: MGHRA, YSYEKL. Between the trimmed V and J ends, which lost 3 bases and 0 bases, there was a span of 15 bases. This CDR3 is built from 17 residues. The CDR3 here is CASSQRASGLSYNEQFF. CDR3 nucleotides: TGCGCCAGCAGCCAGAGGGCAAGCGGGCTCTCCTACAATGAGCAGTTCTTC.

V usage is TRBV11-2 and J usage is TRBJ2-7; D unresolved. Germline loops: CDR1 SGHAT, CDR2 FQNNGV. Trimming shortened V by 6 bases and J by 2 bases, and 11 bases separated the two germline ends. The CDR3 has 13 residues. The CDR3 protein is CASRPDGTYEQYF. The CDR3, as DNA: TGTGCCAGCAGACCAGACGGAACCTACGAGCAGTACTTC.

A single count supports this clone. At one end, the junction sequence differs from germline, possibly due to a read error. The CDR3 here is CASSQDQGGTYGQYF. CDR3 DNA sequence: TGTGCCAGCAGCCAAGATCAGGGGGGGACCTACGGGCAGTACTTC. The rearrangement joins TRBV4-2 to TRBJ2-7, with D perhaps being TRBD1 or TRBD2 (7 bases each). Germline V lookup: CDR1 LGHNA, CDR2 YNFKEQ. The CDR3 has 15 amino acids.

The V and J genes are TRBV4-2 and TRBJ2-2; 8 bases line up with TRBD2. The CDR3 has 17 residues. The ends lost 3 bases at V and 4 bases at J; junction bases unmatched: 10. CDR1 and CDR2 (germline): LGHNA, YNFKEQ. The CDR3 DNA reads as TGTGCCAGCAGCCAGGCTAGCGCGGGAGGATCCACCGGGGAGCTGTTTTTT. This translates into CASSQASAGGSTGELFF.